The clone carrying this TCR beta chain was observed at least ten times. Its antigen is not known. The junction does not match germline at one end; this may be a read error. Axillary draining lymph nodes of breast cancer patients supplied the node samples. One entry per CDR3 protein, called by TCRdb with MiXCR from the multiplex PCR reads. The data hold about 180,000 distinct CDR3 sequences, with 25% to 40% observed a single time. Germline CDR1 and CDR2: MNHNY and SVGAGI (reference sequence). CDR3 length: 17 amino acids. This sample was taken from a study of breast tumors, draining lymph nodes, adjacent tissues. Study-level points and caveats: Findings are consistent with lymph node origin and intratumoral expansion of most tumor T cells.

The sequencing sample was made of axillary lymph node tissue. V gene TRBV6-6 combines with J gene TRBJ2-5; 14 bases agree with TRBD2. The clonotype comes from a female donor with breast cancer. Some clones in this sample may be carry-over from other donors' samples. The CDR3 reads CASSHSRLAGGGETQYF. The CDR3 bases are TGTGCCAGCAGTCACTCTCGACTAGCGGGGGGGGGAGAGACCCAGTACTTC.